This is a list of T cell receptor beta chains from one sample in a study of blood T cell repertoires in COVID-19. Produced via immunoSEQ multiplex PCR; TCRdb's table is partial and in-frame only. The sample holds fewer than 70,000 clones, more than 80% seen once. Sequences were obtained from peripheral blood. The receptors come from a man over 45 with acute or convalescent COVID-19. Each CDR3 is given with its conserved first and last residue. The D gene is left open where the match is weak. Some rows have no size entry. The others give once, few or many, or a class for an expanded clone.

d_call	v_call	j_call	clone_size	cdr3_nt	cdr3_aa
.	TRBV28	TRBJ1-2	.	TGTGCCACGACAGAAAACTATGGCTACACCTTC	CATTENYGYTF
TRBD1	TRBV7-2	TRBJ1-2	once	TGTGCCAGCAGCTTAGGGGACAGGGTGGACTATGGCTACACCTTC	CASSLGDRVDYGYTF
TRBD1	TRBV4-1	TRBJ1-4	.	TGCGCCAGCAGCCAAGGACAGGGACGTAGCGAAAAACTGTTTTTT	CASSQGQGRSEKLFF
.	TRBV21-1	TRBJ1-4	once	TGTGCCAGCAGCAAGTCCGGAGCGGGGGAAGGAGGCGCAACTAATGAAAAACTGTTTTTT	CASSKSGAGEGGATNEKLFF
.	TRBV28	TRBJ2-7	.	TGTGCCAGCAGTTGGACGGGGGCCTACGAGCAGTACTTC	CASSWTGAYEQYF
.	TRBV7-8	TRBJ2-5	once	TGTGCCAGCAGCCGGGGCAGCGAGACCCAGTACTTC	CASSRGSETQYF
TRBD1	TRBV9	TRBJ2-5	few	TGTGCCAGCAGCCGCCGGTTTGGACAGGTGGGAGAGACCCAGTACTTC	CASSRRFGQVGETQYF
.	TRBV19	TRBJ1-1	once	TGTGCCAGTAGTATGTTACGGGACACTGAAGCTTTCTTT	CASSMLRDTEAFF
TRBD2	TRBV20-1	TRBJ2-2	.	TGCAGTGCTAGTCCTACGGGACTAGCGGTGAACACCGGGGAGCTGTTTTTT	CSASPTGLAVNTGELFF
TRBD1	TRBV9	TRBJ1-4	.	TGTGCCAGCAGCGTAGGTGGGACAGGGGCTAATGAAAAACTGTTTTTT	CASSVGGTGANEKLFF